This T cell receptor (beta chain) was captured in a study of blood T cell repertoires in COVID-19. Study details: The United States, Italy and Spain were the sources of the acute and convalescent COVID-19 samples.

Looked up from germline, CDR1 is SEHNR and CDR2 is FQNEAQ (reference sequence). V was clipped by 1 base and J by 6 bases, with 13 bases between them. The CDR3 spans 16 residues. Methods used by the authors: Reference gene primer amplification yielded estimated nucleated cell counts. The protocol was immunoSEQ multiplex PCR, while the TCRdb copy is restricted to in-frame clones and leaves out a portion. The DNA gave D and trimming, while V, J and clone size come from that table. The repertoire includes 110,000 to 150,000 clones, roughly 79% of them detected once, and just under 2% sits in the top ten.

The chain links TRBV7-9 to TRBJ1-6; possibly TRBD1 for D (6 bases). This TCR derives from a woman aged 60 to 75 with acute or convalescent COVID-19. The sequenced sample was peripheral blood. CDR3 sequence: CASSLGATGLNSPLHF. DNA of the CDR3: TGTGCCAGCAGCTTAGGAGCTACAGGGCTTAATTCACCCCTCCACTTT. Full variable domain (remainder filled in from reference TRBV7-9 and TRBJ1-6): DTGVSQNPRHKITKRGQNVTFRCDPISEHNRLYWYRQTLGQGPEFLTYFQNEAQLEKSRLLSDRFSAERPKGSFSTLEIQRTEQGDSAMYLCASSLGATGLNSPLHFGNGTRLTVT.